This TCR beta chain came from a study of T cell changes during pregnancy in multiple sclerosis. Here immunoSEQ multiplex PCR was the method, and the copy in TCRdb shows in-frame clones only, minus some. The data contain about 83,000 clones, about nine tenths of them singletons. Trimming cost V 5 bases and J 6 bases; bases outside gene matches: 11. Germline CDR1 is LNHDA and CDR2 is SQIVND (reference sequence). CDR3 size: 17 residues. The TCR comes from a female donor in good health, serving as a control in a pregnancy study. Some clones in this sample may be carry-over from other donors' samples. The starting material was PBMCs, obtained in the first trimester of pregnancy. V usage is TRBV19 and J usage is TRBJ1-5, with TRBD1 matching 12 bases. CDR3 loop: CASSPRDRGRGGQPQHF. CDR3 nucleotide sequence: TGTGCCAGTAGTCCTCGGGACAGGGGGCGCGGAGGTCAGCCCCAGCATTTT.